This TCR beta chain was sequenced for a study of blood T cell repertoires in COVID-19. Background on the study: The analysed material was cDNA or gDNA that came from T cells, B-cell-depleted T cells, or PBMCs.

Original processing methods: Estimates of nucleated cell counts were drawn from the amplification of reference gene primers. Produced via immunoSEQ multiplex PCR; TCRdb's table is partial and in-frame only. V and J calls and clone size come straight from that table; D and trimming were deduced from the DNA. The data contain about 200,000 clones, 65% to 90% of them seen just once; the ten biggest clones take up approximately 13%. The CDR3 is 15 residues long. Trimming took 5 bases from V and 5 from J, leaving 18 bases between them. From germline, CDR1 is SGHVS and CDR2 FQNEAQ. This clone has just one count.

This receptor was identified in a human donor in a cohort sampled during active COVID-19. The specimen was peripheral blood. The chain recombines TRBV7-8 with TRBJ1-1; D not resolved. CDR3 sequence (DNA): TGTGCCAGCAGCCTAGGAGGGCAGTTTAGAACTGAAGCTTTCTTT. This gives the protein CASSLGGQFRTEAFF. The variable domain in full, completed from reference TRBV7-8 and TRBJ1-1, reads GAGVSQSPRYKVAKRGQDVALRCDPISGHVSLFWYQQALGQGPEFLTYFQNEAQLDKSGLPSDRFFAERPEGSVSTLKIQRTQQEDSAVYLCASSLGGQFRTEAFFGQGTRLTVV.